A single sample gave rise to the 32 T cell receptor beta chains below, sequenced in a study of regulatory T cells in long-lasting Graves disease. For TCR beta, libraries came from iRepertoire HTBI primers and Arm-PCR of CDR3 regions. Via MiXCR, TCRdb re-called the multiplex PCR reads, giving one row per CDR3 protein. The table records fewer than 650,000 distinct CDR3 sequences, around 15% of them present only once. Described time point: newly diagnosed GD, antithyroid drugs for less than 3 months. PBMCs provided the RNA from which the TCR library was made. The sample was also linked to a second study, of T cells in Graves' hyperthyroidism and ophthalmopathy.

This specimen was peripheral blood mononuclear cells (PBMCs), taken at new diagnosis, from a patient treated with antithyroid drugs. The receptors derive from a woman aged 25 to 39 with Graves disease.

The J gene is TRBJ1-1, the V gene TRBV5-1; no reliable D call. The CDR3 spans 15 residues. Per germline, CDR1 SGHRS and CDR2 YFSETQ. Between the trimmed V and J ends, which lost 0 bases and 2 bases, there was a span of 11 bases. The CDR3 is CASSLVSAGNTEAFF. DNA for the CDR3: TGCGCCAGCAGCTTGGTGTCGGCGGGAAACACTGAAGCTTTCTTT. The full variable domain, its missing parts supplied by reference TRBV5-1 and TRBJ1-1, is KAGVTQTPRYLIKTRGQQVTLSCSPISGHRSVSWYQQTPGQGLQFLFEYFSETQRNKGNFPGRFSGRQFSNSRSEMNVSTLELGDSALYLCASSLVSAGNTEAFFGQGTRLTVV.

This CDR3 reads CASSRRVSQPQHF. The CDR3 DNA follows: TGTGCCAGCAGTCGCAGGGTATCTCAGCCCCAGCATTTT. This chain joins TRBV27 and TRBJ1-5; D is possibly TRBD1 (5 bases). V gave up 5 bases and J gave up 6 bases, with 11 bases separating them. Germline V lookup: CDR1 MNHEY, CDR2 SMNVEV (reference sequence). The CDR3 loop spans 13 amino acids.

The sample holds many counts of this clonotype. This rearrangement joins TRBV15 to TRBJ1-1; 8 nucleotides match TRBD1. The CDR3 sequence is 14 residues long. The trim removed 2 bases at V and 4 bases at J, leaving 3 bases unmatched. From germline, CDR1 is LNHNV and CDR2 YYDKDF (reference sequence). The CDR3 protein is CATSRYTGGTEAFF. CDR3 DNA: TGTGCCACCAGCAGATATACAGGGGGCACTGAAGCTTTCTTT.

With respect to this clonotype: Given a much more abundant clone one base away, this may be a read error. V and J are TRBV7-2 and TRBJ1-2, with no clear D. The germline CDR1 and CDR2 sequences are SGHTA and FQGNSA. This CDR3 is 15 amino acids long. CDR3 in amino acids: CASRPTESLNYGHTF. CDR3 bases: TGTGCCAGCAGACCTACAGAGTCACTTAACTATGGCCACACCTTC.

This clonotype was recorded at least ten times. J is TRBJ1-6 and V is TRBV6-1, with TRBD1 matching over 8 bases. The ends lost 7 bases at V and 9 bases at J; junction bases unmatched: 5. The CDR3 consists of 13 residues. Per the germline V gene, CDR1 is MNHNS and CDR2 is SASEGT. The CDR3 nucleotides read TGTGCCAGCATGGACAGGGTCAGTTCACCCCTCCACTTT. Protein product: CASMDRVSSPLHF.

There are a few counts of this clonotype. The rearrangement uses TRBV6-1 and TRBJ1-5, with TRBD1 matching 8 bases. V dropped 4 bases and J dropped 7; count of bases not matched to a gene: 18. Germline V gives CDR1 MNHNS, CDR2 SASEGT. This CDR3 contains 18 residues. As DNA, the CDR3 is TGTGCCAGCAGTGGAATATATCGGGGACAGGCTCATCAACAGCCCCAGCATTTT. Translating gives CASSGIYRGQAHQQPQHF.

This clonotype showed up many times. The germline gene is not matched at one end of the junction; a read error may be the cause. This chain uses TRBV28 with TRBJ1-2; D unclear. The CDR3 consists of 16 residues. Germline V gives CDR1 MDHEN, CDR2 SYDVKM. CDR3 in DNA: TGTGCCAGCAGTTTACATAACCCGGGAGGGCGGGAATCGAACAGCTTC. Translation gives CASSLHNPGGRESNSF.

At least ten counts were recorded for this clonotype. The rearrangement joins TRBV7-9 to TRBJ2-1; D is uncertain. CDR1 is SEHNR, CDR2 FQNEAQ, per germline (reference sequence). Trimming cost V 5 bases and J 2 bases, with 4 bases left between them. CDR3 length equals 12 residues. CDR3 sequence reads: CASSDAYNEQFF. The CDR3 DNA reads as TGTGCCAGCAGCGACGCCTACAATGAGCAGTTCTTC.

CDR3 bases: TGTGCCAGCAGCTTAATGGGTTCCGGGACAGGGGATGAGCGGTGGGAGACCCAGTACTTC. Translating it yields CASSLMGSGTGDERWETQYF. This sequence joins TRBV7-9 and TRBJ2-5; the match to TRBD1 covers 10 bases. CDR1 SEHNR and CDR2 FQNEAQ come from the germline V gene (reference sequence). The CDR3 totals 20 residues. V lost 2 bases, J lost 5 bases, and 20 bases stayed unmatched. The variable domain in full, with the rest retrieved from reference TRBV7-9 and TRBJ2-5, is DTGVSQNPRHKITKRGQNVTFRCDPISEHNRLYWYRQTLGQGPEFLTYFQNEAQLEKSRLLSDRFSAERPKGSFSTLEIQRTEQGDSAMYLCASSLMGSGTGDERWETQYFGPGTRLLVL.

The gene calls are TRBV18 and TRBJ2-2; tentatively, D is TRBD1 (5 bases). Trimming shortened V by 2 bases and J by 5 bases, and 9 bases separated the two germline ends. The CDR3 consists of 14 residues. Looked up from germline, CDR1 is KGHSH and CDR2 is LQKENI. CDR3 region: CASSPRTRTGELFF. The CDR3 coding sequence is TGTGCCAGCTCACCAAGGACAAGGACCGGGGAGCTGTTTTTT.

This clonotype has more than one count but fewer than ten. DNA of the CDR3: TGTGCCAGCAGCAACCGACTAGCGGGAGACACCGGGGAGCTGTTTTTT. Its translation: CASSNRLAGDTGELFF. The chain recombines TRBV11-3 with TRBJ2-2; 12 bases line up with TRBD2. The CDR3 extends over 16 amino acids. Trimming cost V 5 bases and J 3 bases; bases outside gene matches: 4. The germline V gene has CDR1 SGHNT and CDR2 YENEEA.

This clonotype showed up just a few times. V is TRBV7-9 and J is TRBJ1-5; D remains unclear. The CDR3 covers 13 residues. The ends were cut back, 2 bases at V and 7 bases at J, with 9 bases in the middle. Germline CDR1 is SEHNR and CDR2 is FQNEAQ (reference sequence). CDR3 in amino acids: CASSLQESQPQHF. The CDR3 DNA follows: TGTGCCAGCAGCTTACAGGAATCACAGCCCCAGCATTTT.

The genes are TRBV4-2 and TRBJ1-2; D not certain. CDR3 length: 14 residues. Germline CDR1 LGHNA, CDR2 YNFKEQ. With 0 bases removed from V and 2 bases from J, the gap between germline ends came to 7 bases. The CDR3 region has the DNA TGTGCCAGCAGCCAAGATTTCCAGAACTATGGCTACACCTTC. As protein: CASSQDFQNYGYTF.

With regard to this clonotype: Being one base from a much bigger clone, this may be a read error. This rearrangement joins TRBV20-1 to TRBJ2-7; D remains ambiguous. V shed 0 bases and J shed 5 bases, with 2 bases lying between them. The CDR3 is made up of 10 amino acids. CDR1 and CDR2 from the germline V gene are DFQATT and SNEGSKA (reference sequence). CDR3 bases: TGCAGTGCTAGAGAGGACGAGCAGTACTTC. Amino acids: CSAREDEQYF.

This clonotype has just a few counts. The chain combines TRBV30 with TRBJ1-1; 10 bases line up with TRBD1. Germline V gene sequence: CDR1 GTSNPN, CDR2 SVGIG (reference sequence). CDR3 length: 16 residues. With V trimmed by 3 bases and J by 4 bases, 11 bases remained unmatched. The CDR3 sequence: CAWSRDRGRFGTEAFF. The CDR3 DNA sequence: TGTGCCTGGAGCAGAGACAGGGGGCGGTTCGGCACTGAAGCTTTCTTT.

A few counts support this clonotype. This rearrangement joins TRBV7-9 to TRBJ2-7, with a possible D match to TRBD1 (5 bases). The germline V and J ends were trimmed by 5 bases and 4 bases, with 9 bases remaining between them. The germline gives CDR1 SEHNR, CDR2 FQNEAQ (reference sequence). The CDR3 consists of 12 residues. The CDR3 sequence is CASSAQEYEQYF. For the CDR3, the DNA is TGTGCCAGCAGCGCACAGGAATACGAGCAGTACTTC.

V gene TRBV9 combines with J gene TRBJ2-1; 8 bases are a match to TRBD1. This CDR3 region has 18 residues. The V segment lost 0 bases and the J segment 8 bases; nucleotides outside the gene matches: 16. Germline V gene lookup returns CDR1 SGDLS and CDR2 YYNGEE. The CDR3 is CASSVAAPGRGLDYEQFF. CDR3 sequence (DNA): TGTGCCAGCAGCGTAGCCGCCCCAGGCAGGGGGCTTGATTATGAGCAGTTCTTC.

At least ten counts were recorded for this clonotype. The chain recombines TRBV2 with TRBJ2-3; D might be TRBD1 (5 bases). CDR1 and CDR2 (germline): SNHLY, FYNNEI. V shed 8 bases and J shed 0 bases, with 9 bases lying between them. The CDR3 is 13 residues long. This CDR3 reads CASARASTDTQYF. For the CDR3, the DNA is TGTGCCAGCGCCAGGGCTAGCACAGATACGCAGTATTTT.

This clonotype was found many times. This chain connects TRBV29-1 to TRBJ2-5; the D is unclear. Trimming took 7 bases from V and 4 from J, leaving 13 bases between them. This CDR3 has 12 residues. Germline assignment: CDR1 SQVTM and CDR2 ANQGSEA. Here the CDR3 DNA reads TGCAGCGCCAAGGGTATCGGAGAGACCCAGTACTTC. It codes for CSAKGIGETQYF.

The chain recombines TRBV28 with TRBJ2-4; D ambiguous. The CDR3 spans 16 residues. Between the trimmed V and J ends, which lost 6 bases and 2 bases, there was a span of 17 bases. The germline CDR1 and CDR2 sequences are MDHEN and SYDVKM. In nucleotides, the CDR3 is TGTGCCAGCAGCACCCTCTATGGGGATCCCAAAAACATTCAGTACTTC. The encoded protein is CASSTLYGDPKNIQYF.

The gene calls are TRBV9 and TRBJ2-1, with D perhaps being TRBD1 or TRBD2 (6 bases each). Deletions cut 4 bases from V and 6 bases from J, with 17 bases between. This CDR3 has 15 amino acids. Germline V gives CDR1 SGDLS, CDR2 YYNGEE. The CDR3 protein is CASSPREWGLNEQFF. Written as DNA, the CDR3 is TGTGCCAGCAGCCCTCGGGAGTGGGGGCTCAATGAGCAGTTCTTC.

This clonotype was seen many times. This rearrangement joins TRBV2 to TRBJ2-7; D is undetermined. This CDR3 contains 16 residues. In germline, CDR1 is SNHLY, CDR2 FYNNEI. Trimming removed 0 bases at V and 3 bases at J, with 15 bases between. CDR3 DNA sequence: TGTGCCAGCAGTGAAGCAACCTTTGCGGCCCACTACGAGCAGTACTTC. Translation gives CASSEATFAAHYEQYF. Looking up the rest from reference TRBV2 and TRBJ2-7 gives the full variable domain: EPEVTQTPSHQVTQMGQEVILRCVPISNHLYFYWYRQILGQKVEFLVSFYNNEISEKSEIFDDQFSVERPDGSNFTLKIRSTKLEDSAMYFCASSEATFAAHYEQYFGPGTRLTVT.

In its sample, this clonotype was seen a few times. The chain carries TRBV7-3 and TRBJ2-1; D is tentatively TRBD1 or TRBD2 (6 bases each). The J call could be wrong; TRBJ2-5 is a better fit for the DNA end. CDR1 and CDR2 (germline): SGHTA, FQGTGA. This CDR3 is built from 15 residues. Written as DNA, the CDR3 is TGTGCCAGATCTGGGGGGCGCGTTTGTGACGAGACCCAGTACTTC. As protein: CARSGGRVCDETQYF.

This clonotype was counted between two and nine times. J is TRBJ2-2 and V is TRBV6-2 or TRBV6-3, with 10 bases fitting TRBD2. CDR3 length: 15 residues. The J segment lost 5 bases and the V segment lost 6 bases, leaving 6 bases of the junction unmatched. The germline V gene has CDR1 MNHEY and CDR2 SVGEGT. The CDR3 protein is CASSQTSGLTGELFF. For the CDR3, the DNA is TGTGCCAGCAGCCAGACTAGCGGGTTGACCGGGGAGCTGTTTTTT.

The chain carries TRBV6-1 and TRBJ2-7, with D hard to call. The germline V gene encodes CDR1 MNHNS and CDR2 SASEGT. CDR3 length: 12 amino acids. Trimming stripped 5 bases from V and 5 bases from J, with 10 bases between. The DNA of the CDR3 is TGTGCCAGCAGTATGAGAGGAAACGAGCAGTACTTC. This encodes CASSMRGNEQYF.

Ten or more counts support this clonotype. The rearrangement joins TRBV10-3 to TRBJ1-5; possibly TRBD1 for D (5 bases). V was shortened by 10 bases and J by 3 bases, with 13 bases between the two germline ends. CDR3 length: 13 amino acids. Germline loops: CDR1 ENHRY, CDR2 SYGVKD. The CDR3 bases are TGTGCCACCAATGAGGGGATCAATCAGCCCCAGCATTTT. Translated, it gives CATNEGINQPQHF.

As to this clonotype: An end of the junction differs from the germline gene, which may be a read error. The rearrangement links TRBV7-8 to TRBJ2-7; TRBD1 matches 9 bases. CDR3 size: 13 residues. The germline CDR1 and CDR2 sequences are SGHVS and FQNEAQ. In nucleotides, the CDR3 is TGTGCCAGCAGCCCCCACCCCGCCGGGACAGGGTGGTTC. It encodes CASSPHPAGTGWF.

This clonotype was recorded at least ten times. The CDR3 DNA reads as TGTGCCAGCAGGCCGGATTACACAGATACGCAGTATTTT. This gives the protein CASRPDYTDTQYF. The chain is built from TRBV12-3 or TRBV12-4 and TRBJ2-3, with D unclear. The V end lost 6 bases, the J end lost 2 bases, and 9 bases lay between the germline ends. The CDR3 is 13 amino acids.

The chain's CDR3 is CASSLVTGQGSNEQFF. As DNA, the CDR3 is TGTGCCAGCAGCCTTGTTACGGGACAGGGAAGCAATGAGCAGTTCTTC. The chain links TRBV7-3 to TRBJ2-1, with TRBD1 matching over 9 bases. Germline V CDR1 and CDR2: SGHTA, FQGTGA. The ends lost 5 bases at V and 6 bases at J; junction bases unmatched: 11. The CDR3 runs 16 residues.

This clonotype was recorded a few times. The gene calls are TRBV6-2 or TRBV6-3 and TRBJ2-1, with 9 positions matching TRBD2. This CDR3 is 17 amino acids long. Germline V gives CDR1 MNHEY, CDR2 SVGEGT. With 5 bases clipped from V and 9 bases from J, the junction kept 17 bases outside the gene matches. The DNA of the CDR3 is TGTGCCAGCAGTAAAAAGCCTAGCGGGATTTCGGTTGGTGAGCAGTTCTTC. As protein: CASSKKPSGISVGEQFF.

In its sample, this clonotype was seen once. A much larger clone is a single base away; this may be a read error. The chain combines TRBV12-5 with TRBJ2-3, with D uncertain. Trimming removed 1 base at V and 1 base at J, with 9 bases between. Germline CDR1 LGHNT, CDR2 FRNRAP. The length of the CDR3 is 15 residues. The CDR3 protein is CASGLGSTGTDTQYF. Here the CDR3 DNA reads TGTGCTAGTGGTTTGGGGAGCACTGGCACAGATACGCAGTATTTT.

The V call is TRBV29-1, the J call TRBJ1-2; D uncertain. V was cut by 6 bases and J by 2 bases, with 16 bases left in between. The CDR3 sequence is 14 residues long. Germline CDR1 SQVTM, CDR2 ANQGSEA. The CDR3 here is CSVKPYGGNYGYTF. The DNA for the CDR3 is TGCAGCGTCAAACCCTACGGCGGGAACTATGGCTACACCTTC.